The rows below give T cell receptor beta chains drawn from one sample of a study of shared clonotypes between healthy human individuals. Sequencing used immunoSEQ multiplex PCR; TCRdb keeps in-frame clones, though not all of them. This sample has roughly 2.5 million clones, with 85% to 95% found just once. Material for sequencing was naive CD4+ T cells sorted from blood. These receptors were obtained from a man between 18 and 35 years old in good health. The conserved cysteine and the conserved F or W are not part of the CDR3 here. Clone sizes are given selectively: once, few, many, or a class where the clone is expanded.

TRBV5-1	TRBJ2-3	.	11	ASRLEHTDTQY
TRBV18	TRBJ2-7	.	13	ASSPRRLAGDEQY
TRBV4-3	TRBJ1-6	.	14	ASSPDVQGRNSPLH
TRBV11-3	TRBJ2-1	.	11	ASSHLNYNEQF
TRBV11-2	TRBJ2-1	.	11	ASSPFGSGEQF
TRBV9	TRBJ1-1	few	12	ASSVEGRNTEAF
TRBV5-1	TRBJ2-3	.	12	ASSQDRGTDTQY
TRBV7-2	TRBJ2-1	few	13	ASSLAGGPYNEQF
TRBV18	TRBJ2-3	.	13	ASSPLGLGTDTQY
TRBV6-6	TRBJ2-2	.	12	ASSKDPNTGELF
TRBV18	TRBJ2-7	once	14	ASSPLAKGGNYEQY
TRBV18	TRBJ2-7	.	12	ASSPGTGVYEQY
TRBV19	TRBJ1-5	.	14	ASRFQGGAGSQPQH
TRBV2	TRBJ2-3	.	14	ASSEPALAPTDTQY
TRBV28	TRBJ1-6	.	12	ASSSTGGASPLH
TRBV5-1	TRBJ2-7	.	12	ASSGDSRTYEQY
TRBV6-1	TRBJ1-4	.	11	ASSEGGFEKLF
TRBV10-2	TRBJ2-3	.	12	ASSDPAAADTQY
TRBV11-3	TRBJ1-1	.	11	ASSEQGLTEAF
TRBV6-5	TRBJ1-1	few	13	ASSYRDRPNTEAF
TRBV4-2	TRBJ2-5	.	18	ASSQEGGGLAGPEVETQY
TRBV6-6	TRBJ2-4	.	12	ASSPPGQGNIQY
TRBV6-5	TRBJ1-2	once	12	ASSGPGTAGGYT
TRBV19	TRBJ1-6	.	13	ASSGGQGAPSPLH
TRBV7-6	TRBJ2-7	.	16	ASSFGPPTSGAAYEQY
TRBV5-1	TRBJ2-7	.	12	ASSPPGVSYEQY
TRBV19	TRBJ2-1	.	13	ASTLGSGRYNEQF
TRBV28	TRBJ1-1	few	11	ASTPGSYTEAF
TRBV6-1	TRBJ1-2	.	13	ASSEGADRVYGYT
TRBV5-4	TRBJ1-1	.	12	ASRNRGGNTEAF
TRBV27	TRBJ1-1	once	12	ASSLTSTNTEAF
TRBV19	TRBJ1-6	once	13	ASSELGQGTSPLH
TRBV6-5	TRBJ2-5	.	12	ASSYLQGEETQY
TRBV5-8	TRBJ1-6	.	15	ASSRATASSYNSPLH
TRBV11-2	TRBJ1-6	once	13	ASSVSGTPNSPLH
TRBV28	TRBJ2-1	.	9	ASSPRREQF
TRBV14	TRBJ2-1	once	13	ASSQFLVGGTEQF